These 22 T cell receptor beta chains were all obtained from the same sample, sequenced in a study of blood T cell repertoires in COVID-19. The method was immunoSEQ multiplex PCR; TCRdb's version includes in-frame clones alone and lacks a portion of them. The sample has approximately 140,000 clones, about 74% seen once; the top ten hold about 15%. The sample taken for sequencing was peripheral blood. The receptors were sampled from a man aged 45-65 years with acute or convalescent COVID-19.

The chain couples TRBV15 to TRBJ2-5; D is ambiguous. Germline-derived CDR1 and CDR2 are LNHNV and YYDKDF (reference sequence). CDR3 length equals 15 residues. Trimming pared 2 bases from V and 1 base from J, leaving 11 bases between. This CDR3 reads CATSRPQVGQETQYF. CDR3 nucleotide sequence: TGTGCCACCAGCAGACCCCAGGTCGGCCAAGAGACCCAGTACTTC.

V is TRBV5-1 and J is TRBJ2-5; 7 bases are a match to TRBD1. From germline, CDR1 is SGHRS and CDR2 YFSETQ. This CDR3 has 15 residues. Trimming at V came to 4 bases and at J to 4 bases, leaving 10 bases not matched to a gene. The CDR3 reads CASSLNRGGGETQYF. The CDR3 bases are TGCGCCAGCAGCCTAAACAGGGGTGGAGGAGAGACCCAGTACTTC.

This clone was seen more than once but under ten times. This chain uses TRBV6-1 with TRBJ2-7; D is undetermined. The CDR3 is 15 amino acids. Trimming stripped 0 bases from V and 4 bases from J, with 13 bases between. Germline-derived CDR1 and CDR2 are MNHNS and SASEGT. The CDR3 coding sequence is TGTGCCAGCAGTGAAGCTGCGGTGGGTAAATACGAGCAGTACGTC. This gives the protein CASSEAAVGKYEQYV.

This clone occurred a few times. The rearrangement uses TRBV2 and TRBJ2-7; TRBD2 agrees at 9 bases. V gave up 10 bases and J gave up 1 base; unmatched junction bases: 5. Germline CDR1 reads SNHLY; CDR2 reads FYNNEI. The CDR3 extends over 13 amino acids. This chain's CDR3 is CATQAGGSYEQYF. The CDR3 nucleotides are TGTGCCACTCAAGCGGGGGGTTCCTACGAGCAGTACTTC.

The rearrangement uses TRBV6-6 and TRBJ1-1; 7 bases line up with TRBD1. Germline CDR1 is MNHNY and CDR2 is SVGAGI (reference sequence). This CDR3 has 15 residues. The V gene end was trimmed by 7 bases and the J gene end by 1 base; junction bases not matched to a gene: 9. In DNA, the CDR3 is TGTGCCAGCACCCTCCGACAGGGAAGGAACACTGAAGCTTTCTTT. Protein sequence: CASTLRQGRNTEAFF.

CDR3 protein: CASSQIRTGGIQGSTDTQYF. DNA of the CDR3: TGTGCCAGCTCCCAAATTCGGACAGGGGGCATTCAGGGGAGCACAGATACGCAGTATTTT. The rearrangement joins TRBV18 to TRBJ2-3; 11 bases map to TRBD1. CDR3 size: 20 residues. Losses at the gene ends were 6 bases for V and 0 bases for J; bases not matched to a gene: 17. Germline V gives CDR1 KGHSH, CDR2 LQKENI.

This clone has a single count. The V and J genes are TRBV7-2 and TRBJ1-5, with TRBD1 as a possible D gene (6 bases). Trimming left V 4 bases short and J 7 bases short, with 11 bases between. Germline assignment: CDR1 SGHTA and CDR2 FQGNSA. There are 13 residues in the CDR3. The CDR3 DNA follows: TGTGCCAGCAGCTCACAGGGTTCCCAGCCCCAGCATTTT. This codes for CASSSQGSQPQHF.

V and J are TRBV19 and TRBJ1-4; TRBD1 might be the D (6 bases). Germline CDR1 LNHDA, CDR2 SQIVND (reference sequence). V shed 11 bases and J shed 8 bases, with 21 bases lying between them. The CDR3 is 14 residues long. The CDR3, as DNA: TGTGCCTCCACCCCCCAGGGGCGAGAGGAAAAACTGTTTTTT. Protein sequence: CASTPQGREEKLFF.

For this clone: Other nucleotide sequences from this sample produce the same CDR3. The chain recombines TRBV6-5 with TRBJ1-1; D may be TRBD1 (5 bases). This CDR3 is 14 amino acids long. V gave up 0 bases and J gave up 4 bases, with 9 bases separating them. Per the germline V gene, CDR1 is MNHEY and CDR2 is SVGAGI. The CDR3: CASSYSQGGTEAFF. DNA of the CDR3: TGTGCCAGCAGTTACTCGCAGGGAGGCACTGAAGCTTTCTTT.

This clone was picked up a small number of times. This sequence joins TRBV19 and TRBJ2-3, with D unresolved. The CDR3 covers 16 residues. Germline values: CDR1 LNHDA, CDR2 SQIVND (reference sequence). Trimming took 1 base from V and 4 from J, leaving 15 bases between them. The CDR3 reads CASSIGTVIMADTQYF. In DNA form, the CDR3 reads TGTGCCAGTAGTATAGGCACTGTGATCATGGCAGATACGCAGTATTTT.

As DNA, the CDR3 is TGTGCCAGCAGCCCCAAGACAGGTCGAGGGGAGACCCAGTACTTC. This codes for CASSPKTGRGETQYF. The rearrangement joins TRBV7-7 to TRBJ2-5; D is possibly TRBD1 (6 bases). Between the trimmed V and J ends, which lost 5 bases and 5 bases, there was a span of 18 bases. CDR3 length: 15 residues. The V gene's germline CDR1 is SSHAT and CDR2 FNYEAQ (reference sequence).

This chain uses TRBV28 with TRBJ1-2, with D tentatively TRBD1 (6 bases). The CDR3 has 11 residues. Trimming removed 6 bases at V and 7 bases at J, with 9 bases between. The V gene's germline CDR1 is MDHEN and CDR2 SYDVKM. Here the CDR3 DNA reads TGTGCCAGCAGGTACAGGGTTGGCTACACCTTC. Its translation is CASRYRVGYTF.

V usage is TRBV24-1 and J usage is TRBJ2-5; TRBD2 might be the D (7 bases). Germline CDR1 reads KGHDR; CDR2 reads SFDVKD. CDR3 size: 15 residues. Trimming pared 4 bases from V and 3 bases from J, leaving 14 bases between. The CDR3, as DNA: TGTGCCACCAGTGACCCCCGCGGGGGCGAAGAGACCCAGTACTTC. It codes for CATSDPRGGEETQYF.

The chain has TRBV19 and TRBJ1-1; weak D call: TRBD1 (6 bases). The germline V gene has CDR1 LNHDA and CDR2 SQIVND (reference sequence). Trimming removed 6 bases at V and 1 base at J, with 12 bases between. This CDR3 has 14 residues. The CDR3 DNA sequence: TGTGCCAGTAGGACCGGGACAAAGAACACTGAAGCTTTCTTT. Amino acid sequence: CASRTGTKNTEAFF.

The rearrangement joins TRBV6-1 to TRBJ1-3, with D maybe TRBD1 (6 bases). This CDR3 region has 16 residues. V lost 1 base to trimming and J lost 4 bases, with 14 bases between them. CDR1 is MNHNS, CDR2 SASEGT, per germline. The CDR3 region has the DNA TGTGCCAGCAGTGAAGGGTACGGGGGGCGCGGAAACACCATATATTTT. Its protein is CASSEGYGGRGNTIYF.

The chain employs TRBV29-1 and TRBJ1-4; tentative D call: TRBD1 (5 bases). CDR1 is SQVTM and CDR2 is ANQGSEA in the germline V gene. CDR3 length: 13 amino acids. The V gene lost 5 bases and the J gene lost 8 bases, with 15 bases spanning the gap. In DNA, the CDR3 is TGCAGCGTTTTGGGGGGTGTCGGGGAAAAACTGTTTTTT. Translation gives CSVLGGVGEKLFF.

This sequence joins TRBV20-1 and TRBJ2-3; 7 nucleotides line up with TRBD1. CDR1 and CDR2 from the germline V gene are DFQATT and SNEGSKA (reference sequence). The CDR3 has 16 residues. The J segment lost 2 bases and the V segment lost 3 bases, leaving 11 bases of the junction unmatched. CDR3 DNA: TGCAGTGCTAGTAGGCAGGGGGATCCTATCACAGATACGCAGTATTTT. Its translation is CSASRQGDPITDTQYF.

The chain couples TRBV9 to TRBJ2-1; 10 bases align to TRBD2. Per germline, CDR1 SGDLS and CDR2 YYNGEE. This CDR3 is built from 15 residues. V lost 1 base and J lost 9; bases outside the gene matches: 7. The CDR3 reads CASSVSGGALVEQFF. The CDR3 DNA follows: TGTGCCAGCAGCGTAAGCGGGGGGGCACTTGTTGAGCAGTTCTTC.

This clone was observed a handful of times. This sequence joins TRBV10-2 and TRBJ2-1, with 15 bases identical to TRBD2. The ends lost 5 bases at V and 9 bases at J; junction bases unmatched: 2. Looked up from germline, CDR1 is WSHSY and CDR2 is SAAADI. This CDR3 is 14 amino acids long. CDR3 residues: CASSKGLAGGEQFF. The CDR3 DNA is TGCGCCAGCAGTAAGGGACTAGCGGGGGGTGAGCAGTTCTTC.

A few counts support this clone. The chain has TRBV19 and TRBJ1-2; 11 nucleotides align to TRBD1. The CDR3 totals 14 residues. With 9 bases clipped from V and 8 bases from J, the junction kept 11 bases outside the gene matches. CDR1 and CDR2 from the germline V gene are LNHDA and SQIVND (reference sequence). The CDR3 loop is CASRIRDRGYGYTF. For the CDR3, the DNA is TGTGCCAGCCGGATAAGGGACAGGGGGTACGGCTACACCTTC.

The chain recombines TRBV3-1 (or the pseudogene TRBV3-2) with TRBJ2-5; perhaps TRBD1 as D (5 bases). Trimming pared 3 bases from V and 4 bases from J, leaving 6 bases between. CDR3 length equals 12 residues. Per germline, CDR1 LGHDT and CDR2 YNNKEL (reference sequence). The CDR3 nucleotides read TGTGCCAGCAGCCACCAGGGAGAGACCCAGTACTTC. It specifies CASSHQGETQYF.

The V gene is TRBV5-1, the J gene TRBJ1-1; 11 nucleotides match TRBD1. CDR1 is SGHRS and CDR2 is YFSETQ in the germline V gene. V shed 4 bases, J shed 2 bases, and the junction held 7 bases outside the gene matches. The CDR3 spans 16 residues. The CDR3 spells CASSTAGQGANTEAFF. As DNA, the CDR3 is TGCGCCAGCAGCACCGCCGGACAGGGGGCCAACACTGAAGCTTTCTTT.